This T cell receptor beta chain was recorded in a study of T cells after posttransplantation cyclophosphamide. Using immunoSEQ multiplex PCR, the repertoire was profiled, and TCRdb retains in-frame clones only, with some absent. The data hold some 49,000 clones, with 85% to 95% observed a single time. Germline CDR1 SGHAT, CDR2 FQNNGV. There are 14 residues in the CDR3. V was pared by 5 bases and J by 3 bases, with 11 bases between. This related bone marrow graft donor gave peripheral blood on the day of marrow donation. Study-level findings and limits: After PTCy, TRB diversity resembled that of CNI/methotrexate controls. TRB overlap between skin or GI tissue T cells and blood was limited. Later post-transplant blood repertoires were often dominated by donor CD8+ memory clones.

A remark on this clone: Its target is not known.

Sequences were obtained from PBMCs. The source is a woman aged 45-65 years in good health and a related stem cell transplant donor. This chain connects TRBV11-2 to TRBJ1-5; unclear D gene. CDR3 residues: CASSQPGYNQPQHF. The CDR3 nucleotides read TGTGCCAGCAGCCAGCCGGGGTACAATCAGCCCCAGCATTTT.